The source of this T cell receptor beta chain is a study of cytomegalovirus exposure and HLA in healthy donors. Study outcomes and limitations: For cytomegalovirus status, the classifier reportedly gave diagnoses with high specificity and sensitivity. Associated with cytomegalovirus, according to the listing, were about 160 TCR beta chains. Three chains linked to CMV were shown in vitro to be specific for CMV antigens.

A word on this clone: Its antigen remains unidentified.

The donors were part of the validation cohort, which consisted of under 150 subjects and was separate from the first cohort of about 650 subjects. Data came from immunoSEQ multiplex PCR; TCRdb stores just in-frame clones and leaves some out. Of 160,000 or so clones listed, more than 75% are singletons. Source material: PBMCs. This receptor was taken from a man aged 18 to 30 in good health and CMV-seronegative.

This CDR3 is CASSSPNRYTEAFF. In nucleotides, the CDR3 is TGTGCCAGCAGTTCCCCCAACAGATACACTGAAGCTTTCTTT. V and J are TRBV27 and TRBJ1-1; D is unresolved. V gave up 4 bases and J gave up 3 bases, with 12 bases separating them. Germline CDR1 and CDR2: MNHEY and SMNVEV (reference sequence). This CDR3 has 14 residues.